The clone carrying this T cell receptor (beta chain) was counted ten times or more. The sample originates from a study of T cells after yellow fever vaccination. UMIs were added to TCR cDNA along with a universal primer site when it was made by 5'RACE template switching. MiXCR, applied by TCRdb to the 5' RACE reads, yields one record per CDR3 protein. This table has around 260,000 distinct CDR3 sequences, roughly 5.6% appearing once. This CDR3 comprises 12 residues. Germline loops: CDR1 SGDLS, CDR2 YYNGEE. V shed 3 bases, J shed 14 bases, and the junction held 10 bases outside the gene matches. The chain employs TRBV9 and TRBJ1-2; 7 bases align to TRBD1. The sequence derives from a man younger than 30 who received the YFV17D yellow fever vaccine. The sequences come from CD4+ T cells sorted from PBMCs, collected on the day of the yellow fever booster vaccination. Here the CDR3 reads CASSGGRGGDTF. CDR3 nucleotides: TGTGCCAGCAGCGGTGGTCGAGGGGGCGATACCTTC.